These 32 T cell receptor beta chains came from one sample sequenced in a study of shared clonotypes between healthy human individuals. Some clones are missing from TCRdb's copy, which holds only in-frame ones; the method was immunoSEQ multiplex PCR. Of millions of clones in the sample, 85% to 95% were seen once. Sequencing was performed on naive CD4+ T cells sorted from blood. Subset noted: CD45RA+ positively selected. The receptor source for this set is a young man in good health.

CDR3 sequence: CASSQKLGQGLEQYF. The CDR3 DNA reads as TGTGCCAGCAGCCAAAAATTGGGACAGGGTCTCGAGCAGTACTTC. The chain employs TRBV5-4 and TRBJ2-7; 9 positions match TRBD1. J gave up 6 bases and V 4 bases, and 11 bases lay outside the gene matches. The germline V gene has CDR1 SGHNT and CDR2 YYREEE (reference sequence). This CDR3 region has 15 residues.

The DNA for the CDR3 is TGTGCCAGCTGCCTAGCGGGGGACCTAGCGGAGACCCAGTACTTC. This gives the protein CASCLAGDLAETQYF. The chain has TRBV7-9 and TRBJ2-5, with 10 bases fitting TRBD2. V was pared by 8 bases and J by 5 bases, with 11 bases of the junction left unmatched. The germline V gene has CDR1 SEHNR and CDR2 FQNEAQ (reference sequence). CDR3 length: 15 residues.

The V and J genes are TRBV7-3 and TRBJ1-2, with D tentatively TRBD1 (5 bases). V lost 1 base, J lost 4 bases, and 16 bases lay in between. Germline V CDR1 and CDR2: SGHTA, FQGTGA. The CDR3 is made up of 16 amino acids. The CDR3 nucleotides read TGTGCCAGCAGCTTAAACGCGGGGCAGATTTCCTATGGCTACACCTTC. It codes for CASSLNAGQISYGYTF. Supplemented by reference TRBV7-3 and TRBJ1-2, the full variable domain reads GAGVSQTPSNKVTEKGKYVELRCDPISGHTALYWYRQSLGQGPEFLIYFQGTGAADDSGLPNDRFFAVRPEGSVSTLKIQRTERGDSAVYLCASSLNAGQISYGYTFGSGTRLTVV.

The chain employs TRBV2 and TRBJ1-2; no reliable D call. V was clipped by 3 bases and J by 2 bases, with 7 bases between them. Germline V CDR1 and CDR2: SNHLY, FYNNEI. This CDR3 comprises 13 residues. The CDR3 nucleotides are TGTGCCAGCAGTGACGAGTCCAACTATGGCTACACCTTC. As protein: CASSDESNYGYTF. Complete variable domain (other parts from reference TRBV2 and TRBJ1-2): EPEVTQTPSHQVTQMGQEVILRCVPISNHLYFYWYRQILGQKVEFLVSFYNNEISEKSEIFDDQFSVERPDGSNFTLKIRSTKLEDSAMYFCASSDESNYGYTFGSGTRLTVV.

V usage is TRBV2 and J usage is TRBJ1-5, with 7 bases fitting TRBD1. V lost 7 bases and J lost 3; bases outside the gene matches: 9. CDR1 is SNHLY and CDR2 is FYNNEI in the germline V gene. The CDR3 length is 15 residues. The DNA of the CDR3 is TGTGCCAGCAAGGGTCGACAGGGCAACAATCAGCCCCAGCATTTT. It is translated as CASKGRQGNNQPQHF.

J is TRBJ2-1 and V is TRBV18, with D perhaps TRBD2 (6 bases). Trimming took 4 bases from V and 8 from J, leaving 15 bases between them. The CDR3 loop spans 14 amino acids. CDR1 is KGHSH and CDR2 is LQKENI in the germline V gene. The CDR3 is CASSRDSPAYEQFF. The CDR3 DNA reads as TGTGCCAGCTCACGGGACTCCCCCGCGTATGAGCAGTTCTTC.

As concerns this clone: Germline and junction disagree at one end, which may indicate a read error. Other DNA sequences in the sample encode the same CDR3. CDR3 loop: CASSFGLFSNTDTQYF. DNA of the CDR3: TGTGCCAGTAGTTTCGGACTGTTTTCGAACACAGATACGCAGTACTTT. The chain employs TRBV19 and TRBJ2-3, with D possibly matching TRBD2 (5 bases). Germline V CDR1 and CDR2: LNHDA, SQIVND (reference sequence). This CDR3 spans 16 amino acids.

The V gene is TRBV4-1, the J gene TRBJ1-1; D ambiguous. V lost 0 bases and J lost 0, with 14 bases in between. The CDR3 runs to 17 residues. Germline lookup yields CDR1 MGHRA and CDR2 YSYEKL. CDR3 sequence: CASSQDVIRRLNTEAFF. DNA of the CDR3: TGCGCCAGCAGCCAAGATGTTATACGGCGATTGAACACTGAAGCTTTCTTT.

The chain employs TRBV7-3 and TRBJ2-3, with TRBD1 identical over 7 bases. Germline-derived CDR1 and CDR2 are SGHTA and FQGTGA. The CDR3 sequence is 12 residues long. Losses at the gene ends were 6 bases for V and 4 bases for J; bases not matched to a gene: 1. As DNA, the CDR3 is TGTGCCAGCAGTACAGGGGCAGATACGCAGTATTTT. Protein sequence: CASSTGADTQYF. The full variable domain, completed using reference TRBV7-3 and TRBJ2-3, is GAGVSQTPSNKVTEKGKYVELRCDPISGHTALYWYRQSLGQGPEFLIYFQGTGAADDSGLPNDRFFAVRPEGSVSTLKIQRTERGDSAVYLCASSTGADTQYFGPGTRLTVL.

The chain carries TRBV19 and TRBJ1-1; 7 bases map to TRBD1. This CDR3 comprises 14 residues. J lost 4 bases, V lost 7 bases, and 9 bases had no gene match. Germline V gives CDR1 LNHDA, CDR2 SQIVND (reference sequence). The CDR3 DNA reads TGTGCCAGTACCAAGACAGGGTTGGTCACTGAAGCTTTCTTT. This translates into CASTKTGLVTEAFF.

Points on this clone: The same CDR3 also results from other DNA sequences found in this sample. This chain links TRBV5-1 with TRBJ1-6; 8 nucleotides agree with TRBD1. The V gene end was trimmed by 0 bases and the J gene end by 7 bases; junction bases not matched to a gene: 6. This CDR3 comprises 16 residues. The germline V gene encodes CDR1 SGHRS and CDR2 YFSETQ. The CDR3 is CASSLGQGAKNSPLHF. The CDR3 coding sequence is TGCGCCAGCAGCTTGGGGCAGGGGGCAAAGAATTCACCCCTCCACTTT.

This chain joins TRBV7-2 and TRBJ2-7, with 7 bases that match TRBD2. V lost 5 bases, J lost 0 bases, and 19 bases stayed unmatched. The V gene's germline CDR1 is SGHTA and CDR2 FQGNSA. The CDR3 is 19 amino acids. CDR3 region: CASSLRMGSGTGSSYEQYF. The CDR3 coding sequence is TGTGCCAGCAGCCTCCGTATGGGCAGCGGGACCGGTAGCTCCTACGAGCAGTACTTC.

V gene TRBV7-2 combines with J gene TRBJ2-1, with 11 bases identical to TRBD1. V lost 6 bases to trimming and J lost 3 bases; unmatched junction nucleotides: 7. Germline-derived CDR1 and CDR2 are SGHTA and FQGNSA. The CDR3 totals 16 residues. The CDR3 sequence: CASSTTGTGGYNEQFF. DNA for the CDR3: TGTGCCAGCAGTACGACCGGGACAGGGGGCTACAATGAGCAGTTCTTC.

This clone showed up just once. The gene calls are TRBV6-5 and TRBJ2-7; no clear D gene. The V end lost 8 bases, the J end lost 0 bases, and 11 bases lay between the germline ends. Germline V gene data show CDR1 as MNHEY and CDR2 as SVGAGI. The CDR3 length is 13 residues. The CDR3 DNA reads as TGTGCCAGCGCCCCCATCCCCTCCTACGAGCAGTACTTC. Its protein product is CASAPIPSYEQYF.

The V gene is TRBV30, the J gene TRBJ1-3; no definite D call. The CDR3 is made up of 15 amino acids. V was shortened by 3 bases and J by 2 bases, with 14 bases between the two germline ends. Germline CDR1 and CDR2: GTSNPN and SVGIG (reference sequence). Written as DNA, the CDR3 is TGTGCCTGGAGAGATGAAGGTAAACCTGGAAACACCATATATTTT. It codes for CAWRDEGKPGNTIYF. The full variable domain, with the rest looked up from reference TRBV30 and TRBJ1-3, is SQTIHQWPATLVQPVGSPLSLECTVEGTSNPNLYWYRQAAGRGLQLLFYSVGIGQISSEVPQNLSASRPQDRQFILSSKKLLLSDSGFYLCAWRDEGKPGNTIYFGEGSWLTVV.

The chain joins TRBV6-6 to TRBJ2-3, with D possibly matching TRBD2 (5 bases). Germline CDR1 reads MNHNY; CDR2 reads SVGAGI (reference sequence). V lost 0 bases and J lost 0, with 10 bases in between. The CDR3 loop spans 16 amino acids. The CDR3 coding sequence is TGTGCCAGCAGTTACTCGAGAGGAGGAAGCACAGATACGCAGTATTTT. Residues: CASSYSRGGSTDTQYF.

The rearrangement links TRBV28 to TRBJ1-4; D may be TRBD1 (6 bases). The V and J ends lost 7 bases and 7 bases respectively, with 16 bases between them. CDR3 length: 14 amino acids. In germline, CDR1 is MDHEN, CDR2 SYDVKM. CDR3 DNA sequence: TGTGCCAGCATGCTCCAGGGGAAGGGTGAAAAACTGTTTTTT. Protein sequence: CASMLQGKGEKLFF.

CDR3 nucleotide sequence: TGTGCCAGCAGCTTAGAACGCCAGGTTCACAACGAGCAGTACTTC. Protein product: CASSLERQVHNEQYF. The V and J genes are TRBV7-9 and TRBJ2-7, with D unclear. Between the trimmed V and J ends, which lost 1 base and 5 bases, there was a span of 15 bases. Germline-derived CDR1 and CDR2 are SEHNR and FQNEAQ (reference sequence). The CDR3 consists of 15 residues.

The CDR3 sequence is CASSPWTDNSPLHF. CDR3 coding DNA: TGTGCCAGCAGTCCGTGGACGGATAATTCACCCCTCCACTTT. The chain links TRBV27 to TRBJ1-6, with D hard to call. The V and J ends lost 5 bases and 5 bases respectively, with 10 bases between them. CDR1 and CDR2 (germline): MNHEY, SMNVEV (reference sequence). There are 14 residues in the CDR3.

The CDR3 spells CASSPRLNLRVDTEAFF. In DNA, the CDR3 is TGTGCCAGCAGCCCCCGTCTGAATTTGAGGGTTGACACTGAAGCTTTCTTT. This sequence joins TRBV11-2 and TRBJ1-1; D gene ambiguous. Germline-derived CDR1 and CDR2 are SGHAT and FQNNGV. The V and J ends lost 5 bases and 3 bases respectively, with 22 bases between them. CDR3 size: 17 residues.

V is TRBV11-2 and J is TRBJ1-6; possible D gene TRBD1, 5 bases. The CDR3 sequence is 14 residues long. The V and J ends lost 7 bases and 11 bases respectively, with 18 bases between them. Germline loops: CDR1 SGHAT, CDR2 FQNNGV. CDR3 bases: TGTGCCAGCACAGGGCAAAGTCTGTCGGCACCCCTCCACTTT. It translates to CASTGQSLSAPLHF.

Only a few counts were recorded for this clone. V usage is TRBV19 and J usage is TRBJ1-6; D is unresolved. The CDR3 sequence is 13 residues long. Trimming stripped 10 bases from V and 10 bases from J, with 17 bases between. Germline lookup yields CDR1 LNHDA and CDR2 SQIVND (reference sequence). The CDR3 DNA reads as TGTGCCACCTCGACGGTTCCTCGCTCACCCCTCCACTTT. Its translation is CATSTVPRSPLHF. Filled out from reference TRBV19 and TRBJ1-6, the complete variable domain reads DGGITQSPKYLFRKEGQNVTLSCEQNLNHDAMYWYRQDPGQGLRLIYYSQIVNDFQKGDIAEGYSVSREKKESFPLTVTSAQKNPTAFYLCATSTVPRSPLHFGNGTRLTVT.

This clone was detected only once. The chain couples TRBV6-5 to TRBJ1-2; 9 nucleotides match TRBD1. The J segment lost 7 bases and the V segment lost 5 bases, leaving 5 bases of the junction unmatched. CDR1 and CDR2 from the germline V gene are MNHEY and SVGAGI. The CDR3 is 13 amino acids. The CDR3 sequence: CASSTGQGFGYTF. In DNA form, the CDR3 reads TGTGCCAGCAGTACAGGACAGGGGTTTGGCTACACCTTC.

This rearrangement joins TRBV10-3 to TRBJ2-1; D not certain. The CDR3 covers 12 residues. Trimming pared 8 bases from V and 5 bases from J, leaving 10 bases between. CDR1 is ENHRY, CDR2 SYGVKD, per germline. CDR3 sequence reads: CAILGLDNEQFF. CDR3 nucleotides: TGTGCCATCTTGGGATTAGACAATGAGCAGTTCTTC.

The genes are TRBV30 and TRBJ2-1; D might be TRBD1 (5 bases). V lost 2 bases and J lost 13, with 12 bases in between. The V gene's germline CDR1 is GTSNPN and CDR2 SVGIG (reference sequence). The CDR3 length is 11 residues. CDR3 sequence reads: CAWSTGRAQFF. CDR3 nucleotides: TGTGCCTGGAGTACCGGCAGGGCACAGTTCTTC.

This chain's CDR3 is CASSLARGGPSTDTQYF. CDR3 nucleotide sequence: TGTGCCAGCAGCTTAGCGCGGGGCGGGCCCAGCACAGATACGCAGTATTTT. The rearrangement joins TRBV7-9 to TRBJ2-3, with D possibly matching TRBD2 (6 bases). This CDR3 region has 17 residues. V was shortened by 0 bases and J by 0 bases, with 13 bases between the two germline ends. Per germline, CDR1 SEHNR and CDR2 FQNEAQ (reference sequence).

This rearrangement joins TRBV5-4 to TRBJ2-1; 11 bases fit TRBD1. Germline V CDR1 and CDR2: SGHNT, YYREEE (reference sequence). The CDR3 covers 16 residues. V lost 3 bases, J lost 5 bases, and 7 bases stayed unmatched. The CDR3: CASSYPGQGGHNEQFF. The DNA for the CDR3 is TGTGCCAGCAGCTACCCGGGACAGGGGGGTCACAATGAGCAGTTCTTC.

V usage is TRBV6-1 and J usage is TRBJ2-7; D is tentatively TRBD1 or TRBD2 (5 bases each). The germline V gene has CDR1 MNHNS and CDR2 SASEGT. Trimming pared 7 bases from V and 0 bases from J, leaving 13 bases between. The CDR3 runs 14 residues. The CDR3 region has the DNA TGTGCCAGCACCCCGGGACCGCTCTCCTACGAGCAGTACTTC. Translating it yields CASTPGPLSYEQYF.

The rearrangement uses TRBV25-1 and TRBJ1-1; D is unresolved. The ends were cut back, 5 bases at V and 0 bases at J, with 10 bases in the middle. This CDR3 contains 14 residues. Looked up from germline, CDR1 is MGHDK and CDR2 is SYGVNS. CDR3 DNA: TGTGCCAGCAGTTTGAACGTAATGAACACTGAAGCTTTCTTT. Residues: CASSLNVMNTEAFF.

This CDR3 reads CASSLRRGTGETQYF. The CDR3 DNA sequence: TGTGCCAGCAGCTTAAGGCGGGGAACCGGGGAGACCCAGTACTTC. V usage is TRBV13 and J usage is TRBJ2-5; a possible D gene is TRBD2 (6 bases). The CDR3 totals 15 residues. Trimming pared 2 bases from V and 5 bases from J, leaving 15 bases between. From germline, CDR1 is PRHDT and CDR2 FYEKMQ (reference sequence).

A remark on this clone: Other DNA sequences in this specimen translate into the identical CDR3. V is TRBV10-3 and J is TRBJ2-7; TRBD2 agrees at 7 bases. The CDR3 runs 13 residues. J was trimmed by 3 bases and V by 4 bases; bases with no gene match: 3. Per the germline V gene, CDR1 is ENHRY and CDR2 is SYGVKD. The DNA of the CDR3 is TGTGCCATCAGTGCGGGAGGATTCTACGAGCAGTACTTC. Protein: CAISAGGFYEQYF.

With respect to this clone: One end of the junction is discordant with germline, which a read error may explain. The chain employs TRBV6-1 and TRBJ2-2; 9 bases line up with TRBD1. Germline values: CDR1 MNHNS, CDR2 SASEGT. The CDR3 loop spans 15 amino acids. CDR3 loop: CASTEPGQGIGELFF. CDR3 DNA: TGTGCCAGCACTGAACCGGGACAGGGTATCGGGGAGCTGTTTTTT.